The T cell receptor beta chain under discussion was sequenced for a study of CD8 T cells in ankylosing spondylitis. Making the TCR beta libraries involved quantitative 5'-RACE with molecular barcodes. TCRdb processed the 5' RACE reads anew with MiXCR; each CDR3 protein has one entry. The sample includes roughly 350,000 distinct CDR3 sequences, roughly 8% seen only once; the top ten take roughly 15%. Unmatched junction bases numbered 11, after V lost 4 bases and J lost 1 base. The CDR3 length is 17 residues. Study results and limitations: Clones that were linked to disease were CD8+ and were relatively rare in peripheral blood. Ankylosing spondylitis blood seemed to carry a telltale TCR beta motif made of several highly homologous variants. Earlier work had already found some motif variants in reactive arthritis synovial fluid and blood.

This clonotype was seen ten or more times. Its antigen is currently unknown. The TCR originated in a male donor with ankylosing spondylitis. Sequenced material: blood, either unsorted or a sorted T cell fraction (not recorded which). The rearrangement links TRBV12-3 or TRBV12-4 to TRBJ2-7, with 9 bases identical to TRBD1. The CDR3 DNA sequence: TGTGCCAGCAGTTCCTCGCTCTGGGACAGGGAATCCTACGAGCAGTACTTC. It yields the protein CASSSSLWDRESYEQYF.